One sample yielded the 5 T cell receptor beta chains listed below, sequenced in a study of blood T cell repertoires in COVID-19 (dated by TCRdb to about 2020). The library was obtained by the immunoSEQ multiplex PCR assay. TCRdb carries this immuneACCESS record with in-frame sequences only. Its versions omit some clonotypes, under half of them owing to an unresolved V gene in the studies checked, with the rest unexplained. In this sample the table shows approximately 120,000 clones, roughly 85% of which occur a single time. Around 4.7% of the sample is in the top ten clones. The sequenced sample was peripheral blood. All receptors come from a human donor in a cohort sampled during active COVID-19.

V gene TRBV2 combines with J gene TRBJ2-7, with TRBD1 matching over 10 bases. Germline trimming cut 7 bases from V and 5 bases from J; bases unmatched to any gene: 5. Germline lookup yields CDR1 SNHLY and CDR2 FYNNEI. There are 13 residues in the CDR3. CDR3 sequence: CASIRDRGHEQYF. CDR3 DNA sequence: TGTGCCAGCATCCGGGACAGGGGCCACGAGCAGTACTTC.

DNA for the CDR3: TGTGCCAGCAGCTCAGGGAACTATGGCTACACCTTC. It is translated as CASSSGNYGYTF. The chain links TRBV7-9 to TRBJ1-2; maybe TRBD1 (5 bases). Trimming shortened V by 4 bases and J by 2 bases, and 5 bases separated the two germline ends. The CDR3 spans 12 residues. The V gene's germline CDR1 is SEHNR and CDR2 FQNEAQ (reference sequence).

V gene TRBV11-3 combines with J gene TRBJ2-2, with D hard to call. V dropped 1 base and J dropped 1 base, with 7 bases sitting between them. Germline CDR1 reads SGHNT; CDR2 reads YENEEA. This CDR3 is built from 15 residues. The CDR3 region has the DNA TGTGCCAGCAGCTTAGCGGCAGGGAACACCGGGGAGCTGTTTTTT. Amino acid sequence: CASSLAAGNTGELFF.

The chain uses TRBV11-2 and TRBJ2-7, with D possibly matching TRBD1 (6 bases). With 7 bases removed from V and 6 bases from J, the gap between germline ends came to 19 bases. Germline assignment: CDR1 SGHAT and CDR2 FQNNGV. The CDR3 loop spans 14 amino acids. CDR3 coding DNA: TGTGCCAGCATCAAGCTCAGGGGCAAGGGCGAGCAGTACTTC. This codes for CASIKLRGKGEQYF.

The CDR3 nucleotides are TGTGCCAGCAGTTACCAGAATTTTAATCAGCCCCAGCATTTT. It is translated as CASSYQNFNQPQHF. The chain joins TRBV6-2 or TRBV6-3 to TRBJ1-5; no reliable D call. The germline V gene has CDR1 MNHEY and CDR2 SVGEGT. Trimming cost V 2 bases and J 4 bases, with 9 bases left between them. The length of the CDR3 is 14 residues.